This T cell receptor beta chain emerged from a study of shared clonotypes between healthy human individuals. Using immunoSEQ multiplex PCR, the repertoire was profiled, and TCRdb retains in-frame clones only, with some absent. The profile shows 2 million to 2.5 million clones, roughly 90% of them singletons. The length of the CDR3 is 16 residues. V shed 0 bases, J shed 5 bases, and the junction held 10 bases outside the gene matches. Germline CDR1 is SGDLS and CDR2 is YYNGEE. This chain links TRBV9 with TRBJ2-5, with TRBD1 identical over 7 bases. The sample taken for sequencing was naive CD4+ T cells from PBMCs. As to subset: CD45RA+ positively selected. The receptor was isolated from a man in his late teens or twenties in good health. Some clones in this sample may be carry-over from other donors' samples. CDR3 region: CASSVGSTGIMETQYF. The CDR3 DNA reads as TGTGCCAGCAGCGTAGGCTCGACAGGGATAATGGAGACCCAGTACTTC.